The 13 T cell receptor beta chains below come from one sample, sequenced in a study of T cells in Graves' hyperthyroidism and ophthalmopathy. RNA transcripts served as the template for amplifying TCR beta CDR3 regions. HTBI primers were employed in a first-round RT-PCR of the TCR CDR3. One entry per CDR3 protein, called by TCRdb with MiXCR from the multiplex PCR reads. The sample holds approximately 870,000 distinct CDR3 sequences; 38% are singletons and the top ten take 7.5% to 9.5%. Material: blood. The receptors here all came from a man aged 18 to 29 with Graves' hyperthyroidism.

The chain combines TRBV9 with TRBJ2-7; TRBD2 is a possible D gene (7 bases). Germline CDR1 reads SGDLS; CDR2 reads YYNGEE. V was shortened by 3 bases and J by 2 bases, with 15 bases between the two germline ends. The CDR3 extends over 15 amino acids. CDR3 sequence (DNA): TGTGCCAGCAGCGAGGGGGGGACTACCACCTACGAGCAGTACTTC. It translates to CASSEGGTTTYEQYF.

J is TRBJ2-5 and V is TRBV25-1, with TRBD2 matching 7 bases. CDR1 is MGHDK, CDR2 SYGVNS, per germline. J was trimmed by 2 bases and V by 7 bases; bases with no gene match: 7. The CDR3 consists of 14 residues. The chain's CDR3 is CASKRDGMQETQYF. The CDR3 DNA reads TGTGCCAGCAAGCGGGACGGTATGCAAGAGACCCAGTACTTC.

The chain employs TRBV7-9 and TRBJ2-5; 12 bases are shared with TRBD2. The CDR3 has 14 amino acids. V was clipped by 5 bases and J by 3 bases; unmatched bases: 1. Germline V gene sequence: CDR1 SEHNR, CDR2 FQNEAQ (reference sequence). CDR3 protein: CASSGLAGKETQYF. In DNA, the CDR3 is TGTGCCAGCAGCGGACTAGCGGGAAAAGAGACCCAGTACTTC.

The rearrangement links TRBV12-3 or TRBV12-4 to TRBJ2-2, with 13 bases identical to TRBD2. V trimming: 6 bases; J trimming: 9 bases; junction bases outside the gene matches: 7. The CDR3 runs to 15 residues. This chain's CDR3 is CASRGGTSGNRELFF. CDR3 sequence (DNA): TGTGCCAGCAGGGGTGGGACTAGCGGGAACCGGGAGCTGTTTTTT.

V is TRBV25-1 and J is TRBJ2-5, with D possibly matching TRBD1 (6 bases). The germline V and J ends were trimmed by 6 bases and 1 base, with 15 bases remaining between them. Germline V CDR1 and CDR2: MGHDK, SYGVNS. The CDR3 has 15 amino acids. As DNA, the CDR3 is TGTGCCAGCAGATCCACGAGGGACATCCAAGAGACCCAGTACTTC. This gives the protein CASRSTRDIQETQYF.

The chain carries TRBV7-9 and TRBJ1-1; D gene unclear. The CDR3 totals 15 residues. Germline loops: CDR1 SEHNR, CDR2 FQNEAQ (reference sequence). Trimming pared 5 bases from V and 4 bases from J, leaving 17 bases between. In nucleotides, the CDR3 is TGTGCCAGCAGCCCACTGTACCGGGGAAGCACTGAAGCTTTCTTT. Amino acid sequence: CASSPLYRGSTEAFF.

V usage is TRBV10-3 and J usage is TRBJ2-2; no firm D call. V lost 5 bases and J lost 8, with 3 bases in between. CDR1 is ENHRY, CDR2 SYGVKD, per germline. This CDR3 spans 10 amino acids. The CDR3 loop reads CAISPGELFF. CDR3 bases: TGTGCCATCAGTCCGGGGGAGCTGTTTTTT.

In this sample, this clonotype turned up a few times. The chain couples TRBV2 to TRBJ2-6; D possibly corresponds to TRBD1 (6 bases). This CDR3 has 18 residues. With 7 bases removed from V and 0 bases from J, the gap between germline ends came to 19 bases. Looked up from germline, CDR1 is SNHLY and CDR2 is FYNNEI. CDR3 region: CASNPIRDTYSGANVLTF. The CDR3 nucleotides read TGTGCCAGCAATCCAATCCGGGACACCTACTCTGGGGCCAACGTCCTGACTTTC.

Regarding this clonotype: Sequence at one end of the junction differs from germline and may be a read error. V and J are TRBV7-3 and TRBJ1-1; TRBD1 aligns across 7 bases. CDR3 length: 14 amino acids. Germline values: CDR1 SGHTA, CDR2 FQGTGA. CDR3 residues: CASSITGETTEALF. The CDR3, as DNA: TGTGCCAGCAGCATAACAGGGGAGACCACTGAAGCTCTCTTT.

J is TRBJ2-7 and V is TRBV29-1, with TRBD1 matching over 7 bases. Germline assignment: CDR1 SQVTM and CDR2 ANQGSEA. The length of the CDR3 is 13 residues. V shed 4 bases and J 2 bases; nucleotides not matched to a gene: 5. CDR3 coding DNA: TGCAGCGTTGCGGGACAGACTCCCTACGAGCAGTACTTC. Protein product: CSVAGQTPYEQYF.

The CDR3 loop is CAISATRQSSYEQYF. CDR3 bases: TGTGCCATCAGTGCTACCAGACAGAGCTCCTACGAGCAGTACTTC. The J gene is TRBJ2-7, the V gene TRBV10-3; D is perhaps TRBD1 (5 bases). The germline V gene encodes CDR1 ENHRY and CDR2 SYGVKD. CDR3 size: 15 residues. Trimming left V 4 bases short and J 0 bases short, with 13 bases between.

The chain recombines TRBV15 with TRBJ2-5, with 9 bases identical to TRBD1. Germline V gene data show CDR1 as LNHNV and CDR2 as YYDKDF (reference sequence). The CDR3 extends over 15 amino acids. V was pared by 5 bases and J by 5 bases, with 9 bases of the junction left unmatched. The CDR3 nucleotides read TGTGCCACCAGCCCTACAGGGGGCGCGGGTGAGACCCAGTACTTC. Translation gives CATSPTGGAGETQYF.

This clonotype appeared a few times. The rearrangement links TRBV14 to TRBJ2-7; TRBD2 is a possible D gene (6 bases). V was pared by 4 bases and J by 6 bases, with 22 bases between. This CDR3 comprises 16 residues. The germline V gene has CDR1 SGHDN and CDR2 FVKESK. CDR3 bases: TGTGCCAGCAGCCCCAGGGCGGGGCCCATCCAGGGCGAGCAGTACTTC. Encoded protein: CASSPRAGPIQGEQYF.